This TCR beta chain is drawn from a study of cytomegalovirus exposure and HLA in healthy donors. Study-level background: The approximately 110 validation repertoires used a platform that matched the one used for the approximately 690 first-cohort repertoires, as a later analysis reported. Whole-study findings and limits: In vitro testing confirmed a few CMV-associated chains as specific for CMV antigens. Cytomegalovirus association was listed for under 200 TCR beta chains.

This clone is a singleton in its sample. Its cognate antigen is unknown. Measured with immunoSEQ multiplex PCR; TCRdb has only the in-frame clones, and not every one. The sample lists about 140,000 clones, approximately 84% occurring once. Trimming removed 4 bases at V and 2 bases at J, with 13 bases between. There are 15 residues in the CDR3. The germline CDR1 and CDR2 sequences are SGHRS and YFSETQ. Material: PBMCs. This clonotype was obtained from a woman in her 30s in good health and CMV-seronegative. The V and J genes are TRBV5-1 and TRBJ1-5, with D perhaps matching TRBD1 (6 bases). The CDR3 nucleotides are TGCGCCAGCAGCACCTACCCAGGGGGCAATCAGCCCCAGCATTTT. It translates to CASSTYPGGNQPQHF.